The clone carrying this T cell receptor (beta chain) was counted a few times. V gave up 4 bases and J gave up 2 bases; unmatched junction bases: 3. CDR3 length: 14 amino acids. CDR1 and CDR2 (germline): MDHEN, SYDVKM. These data belong to a study of early T cells in non-severe SARS-CoV-2 infection. Each CDR3 protein is one row after TCRdb ran MiXCR on the 5' RACE reads. The sample lists roughly 45,000 distinct CDR3 sequences, around 10% occurring once. V usage is TRBV28 and J usage is TRBJ2-3; TRBD1 matches 7 bases. The sequenced sample consisted of whole blood. The sequence was collected from an adult who was a healthcare worker with PCR-confirmed SARS-CoV-2 infection or an uninfected control (not recorded which). DNA for the CDR3: TGTGCCAGCAGTTCCGAGGGGGCCACAGATACGCAGTATTTT. Translation gives CASSSEGATDTQYF.